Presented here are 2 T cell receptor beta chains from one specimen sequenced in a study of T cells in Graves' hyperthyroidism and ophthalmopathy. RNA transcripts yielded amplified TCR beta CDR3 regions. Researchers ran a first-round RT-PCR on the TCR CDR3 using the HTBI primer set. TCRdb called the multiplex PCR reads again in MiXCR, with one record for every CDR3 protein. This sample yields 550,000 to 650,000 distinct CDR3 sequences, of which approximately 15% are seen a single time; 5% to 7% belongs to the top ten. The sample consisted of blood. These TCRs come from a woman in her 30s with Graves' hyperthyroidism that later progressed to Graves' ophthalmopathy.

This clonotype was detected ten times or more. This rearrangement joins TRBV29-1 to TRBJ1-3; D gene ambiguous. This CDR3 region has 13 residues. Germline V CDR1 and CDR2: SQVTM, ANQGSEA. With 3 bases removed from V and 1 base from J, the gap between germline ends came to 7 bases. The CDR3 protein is CSVDWASGNTIYF. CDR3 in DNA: TGCAGCGTTGACTGGGCGTCTGGAAACACCATATATTTT.

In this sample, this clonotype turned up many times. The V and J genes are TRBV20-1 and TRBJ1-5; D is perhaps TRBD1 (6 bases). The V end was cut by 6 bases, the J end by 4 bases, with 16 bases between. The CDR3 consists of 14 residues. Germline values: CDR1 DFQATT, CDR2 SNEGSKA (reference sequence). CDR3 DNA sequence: TGCAGTGCATCCGACAGGATGGGGAATCAGCCCCAGCATTTT. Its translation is CSASDRMGNQPQHF.